This entry features one T cell receptor beta chain sequence. No antigen is known for it. Nothing much larger sits one base from this clone, and base qualities are not available. The data are from a study of blood T cell repertoires in COVID-19 (dated by TCRdb to 2020 to 2022). As for the study more broadly: Collaborator samples came from the United States, Italy and Spain and covered acute and convalescent phases of COVID-19. The prospective study material was composed of cDNA or gDNA derived from T cells, B-cell-depleted T cells, or PBMCs. The dataset comprised deeply sampled blood TCRbeta repertoires from subjects exposed to, actively infected with, or recovered from COVID-19. The repertoires were made available in a free public database intended to serve as a resource for research on the immune response to SARS-CoV-2. Samples were obtained from the ongoing ImmuneRACE study (first 160 participants) and from 1,254 subjects provided by 6 global collaborators. The sample metadata nearly always contained a de-identified subject ID, COVID-19 status, age in years and sex. Where HLA class I and class II types were available, the types were taken from metadata supplied by the sample provider, not from assay-based typing. Overall results and qualifications from the work: How much clinical and demographic metadata was included differed by source and by participant, and the metadata was provided uncurated.

A second Seattle source provided samples from volunteer blood donors who had recovered from COVID-19. Collaborating institutions collected whole blood in K2EDTA tubes following their own protocols. For TCRbeta analysis, collaborator samples were shipped as frozen whole blood, as isolated PBMCs, or as DNA extracted from either sample type. The CDR3 numbers 14 residues from cysteine through phenylalanine. Only CDR3 DNA is held: 42 bases, read in frame from base 1. The germline V gene (reference sequence) specifies SEHNR as CDR1 and FQNEAQ as CDR2. V drops 6 bases and J drops 7 bases, leaving 18 bases in between. The immunoSEQ Assay, a bias-controlled multiplex PCR, was used to amplify TCRbeta CDR3 regions from genomic DNA. The authors' analysis ran thus. The number of nucleated cells in each sample was estimated from the amplification of reference gene primers within the assay. To quantify the absolute abundance of each unique TCRbeta CDR3 rearrangement, sequence reads were collapsed and filtered. Productive Simpson clonality was computed per sample as the square root of Simpson's diversity index over productive rearrangements. TCRdb's version of the immuneACCESS table is confined to in-frame rearrangements and falls short of the full clone set. An unresolved V gene accounts for under half of the shortfall where checked; the remainder is of unknown origin. V, J and clone size reflect that table, while D and trimming were determined from the DNA. This sample holds just over 250,000 clones; 88% were observed only once. The ten largest clones capture approximately 4% of the sample.

The sample comprised peripheral blood. The V gene is TRBV7-9 and the J gene is TRBJ1-2; the D gene is possibly TRBD1, with 5 bases matching. The clonotype originates from a man aged 55 to 70 who had recovered from COVID-19. The CDR3 region reads CASSLLQGPIGYTF. The DNA reads as follows: TGTGCCAGCAGTCTCCTCCAGGGTCCCATTGGCTACACCTTC.